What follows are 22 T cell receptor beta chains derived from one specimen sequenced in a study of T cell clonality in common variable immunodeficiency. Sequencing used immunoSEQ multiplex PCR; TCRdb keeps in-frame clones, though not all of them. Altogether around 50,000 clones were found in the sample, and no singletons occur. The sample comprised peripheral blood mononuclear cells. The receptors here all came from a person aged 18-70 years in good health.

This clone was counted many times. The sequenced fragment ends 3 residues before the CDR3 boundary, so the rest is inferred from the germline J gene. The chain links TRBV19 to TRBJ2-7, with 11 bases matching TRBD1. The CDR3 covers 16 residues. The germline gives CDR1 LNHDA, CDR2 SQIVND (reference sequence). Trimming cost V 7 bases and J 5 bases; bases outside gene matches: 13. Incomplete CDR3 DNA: TGTGCCAGTACCTTTACGGGGACAGGGGGGATCCACGAG. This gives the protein CASTFTGTGGIHE. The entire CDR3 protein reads CASTFTGTGGIHEQYF.

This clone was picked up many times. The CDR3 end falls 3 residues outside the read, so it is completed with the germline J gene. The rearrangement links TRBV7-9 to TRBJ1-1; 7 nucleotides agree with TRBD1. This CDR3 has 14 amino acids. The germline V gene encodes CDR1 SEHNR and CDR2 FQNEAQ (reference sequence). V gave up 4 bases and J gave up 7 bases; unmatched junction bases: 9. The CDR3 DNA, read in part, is TGTGCCAGCAGCTCCGACAGGGCATGGGGTGAA. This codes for CASSSDRAWGE. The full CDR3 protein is CASSSDRAWGEAFF.

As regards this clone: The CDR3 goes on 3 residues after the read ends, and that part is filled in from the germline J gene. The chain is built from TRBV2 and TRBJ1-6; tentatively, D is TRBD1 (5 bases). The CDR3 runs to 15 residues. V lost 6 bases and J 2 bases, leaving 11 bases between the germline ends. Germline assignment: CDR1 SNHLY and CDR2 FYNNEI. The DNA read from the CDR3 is TGTGCCAGCAGGTTGGGGGGAACCTATAATTCACCC. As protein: CASRLGGTYNSP. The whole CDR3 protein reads CASRLGGTYNSPLHF.

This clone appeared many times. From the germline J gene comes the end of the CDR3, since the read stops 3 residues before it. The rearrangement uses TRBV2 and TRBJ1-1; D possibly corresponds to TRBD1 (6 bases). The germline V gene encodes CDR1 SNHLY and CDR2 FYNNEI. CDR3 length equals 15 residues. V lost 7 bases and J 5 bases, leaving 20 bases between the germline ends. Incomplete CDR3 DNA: TGTGCCAGCACCAGAGAGGGGGGGCGAGGTACTGAA. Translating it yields CASTREGGRGTE. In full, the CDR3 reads CASTREGGRGTEAFF.

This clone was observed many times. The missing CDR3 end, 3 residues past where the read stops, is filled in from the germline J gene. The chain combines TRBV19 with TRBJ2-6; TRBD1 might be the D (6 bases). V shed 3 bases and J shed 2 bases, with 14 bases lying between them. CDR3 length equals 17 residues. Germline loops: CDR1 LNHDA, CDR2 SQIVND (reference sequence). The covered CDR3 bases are TGTGCCAGTAGTATGAGGGGGACCGGACCTGGGGCCAACGTC. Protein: CASSMRGTGPGANV. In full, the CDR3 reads CASSMRGTGPGANVLTF.

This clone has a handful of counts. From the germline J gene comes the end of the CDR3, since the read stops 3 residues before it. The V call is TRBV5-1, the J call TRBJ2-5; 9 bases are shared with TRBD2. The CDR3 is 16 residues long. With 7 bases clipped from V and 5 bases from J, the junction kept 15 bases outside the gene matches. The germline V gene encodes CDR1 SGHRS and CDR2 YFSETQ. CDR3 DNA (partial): TGCGCCAGCGGTCTCGATAGCGGGAGTCTGGGGGAGACC. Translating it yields CASGLDSGSLGET. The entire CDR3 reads CASGLDSGSLGETQYF.

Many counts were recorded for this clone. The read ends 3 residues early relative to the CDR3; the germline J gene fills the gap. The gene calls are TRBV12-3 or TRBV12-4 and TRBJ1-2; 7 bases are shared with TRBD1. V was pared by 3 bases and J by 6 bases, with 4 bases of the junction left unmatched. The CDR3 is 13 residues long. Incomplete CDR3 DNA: TGTGCCAGCAGTTTCCCGACAGGGCATGGC. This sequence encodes CASSFPTGHG. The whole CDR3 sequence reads CASSFPTGHGYTF.

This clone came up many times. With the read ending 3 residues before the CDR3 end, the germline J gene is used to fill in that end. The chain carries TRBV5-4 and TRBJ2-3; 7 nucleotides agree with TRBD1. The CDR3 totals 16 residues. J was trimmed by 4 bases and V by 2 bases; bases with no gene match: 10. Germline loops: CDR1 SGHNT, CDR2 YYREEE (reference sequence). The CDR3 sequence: CASSFPQGMSADTQYF. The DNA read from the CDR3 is TGTGCCAGCAGCTTCCCACAGGGGATGAGTGCAGATACG.

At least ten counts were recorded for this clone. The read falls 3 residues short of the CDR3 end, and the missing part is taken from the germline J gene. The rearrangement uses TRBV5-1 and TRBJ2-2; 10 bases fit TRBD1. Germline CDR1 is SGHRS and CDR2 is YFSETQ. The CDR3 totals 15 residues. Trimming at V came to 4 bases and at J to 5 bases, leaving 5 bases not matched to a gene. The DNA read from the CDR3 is TGCGCCAGCAGCCCGACAGGGGGCGATACCGGGGAG. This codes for CASSPTGGDTGE. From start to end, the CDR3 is CASSPTGGDTGELFF.

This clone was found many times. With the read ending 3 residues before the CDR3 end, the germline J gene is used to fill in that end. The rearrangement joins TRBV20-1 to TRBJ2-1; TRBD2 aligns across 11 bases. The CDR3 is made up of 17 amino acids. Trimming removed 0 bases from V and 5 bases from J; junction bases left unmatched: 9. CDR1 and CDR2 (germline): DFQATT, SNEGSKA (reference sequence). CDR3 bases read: TGCAGTGCTAGAGATCAAAGGCTAGCGGGGGGCAACAATGAG. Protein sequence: CSARDQRLAGGNNE. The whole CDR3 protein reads CSARDQRLAGGNNEQFF.

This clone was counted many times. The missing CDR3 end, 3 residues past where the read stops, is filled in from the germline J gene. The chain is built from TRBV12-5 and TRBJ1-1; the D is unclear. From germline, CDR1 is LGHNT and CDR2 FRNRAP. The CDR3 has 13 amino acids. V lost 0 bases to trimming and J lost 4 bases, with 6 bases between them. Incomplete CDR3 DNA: TGTGCTAGTGGTTTGGTGGTCAGCACTGAA. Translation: CASGLVVSTE. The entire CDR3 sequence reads CASGLVVSTEAFF.

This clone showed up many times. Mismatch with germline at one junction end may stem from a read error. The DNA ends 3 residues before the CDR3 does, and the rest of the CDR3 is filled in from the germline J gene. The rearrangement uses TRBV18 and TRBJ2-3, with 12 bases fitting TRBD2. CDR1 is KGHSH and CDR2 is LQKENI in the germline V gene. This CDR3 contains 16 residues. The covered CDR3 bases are TGTGCCAGCTCCCCACTAGCGGGAGGAAAGACTGATACG. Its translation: CASSPLAGGKTDT. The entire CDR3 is CASSPLAGGKTDTQYF.

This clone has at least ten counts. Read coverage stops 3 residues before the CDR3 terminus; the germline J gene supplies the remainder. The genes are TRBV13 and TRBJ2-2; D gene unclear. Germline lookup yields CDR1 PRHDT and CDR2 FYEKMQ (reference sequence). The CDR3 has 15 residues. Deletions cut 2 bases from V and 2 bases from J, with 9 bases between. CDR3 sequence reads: CASSLLGSNTGELFF. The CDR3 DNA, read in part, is TGTGCCAGCAGCTTACTAGGCTCAAACACCGGGGAG.

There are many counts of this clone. CDR3 DNA (partial): TGTGCCACAGTACCGACTAGCGGCTACAATGAG. Translated: CATVPTSGYNE. The whole CDR3 sequence is CATVPTSGYNEQFF. V usage is TRBV19 and J usage is TRBJ2-1, with 9 positions matching TRBD2. The observed sequence ends 3 residues before the CDR3 terminus, with the missing tail filled in from the germline J gene. Germline V lookup: CDR1 LNHDA, CDR2 SQIVND (reference sequence). The CDR3 spans 14 residues. V lost 10 bases, J lost 3 bases, and 7 bases stayed unmatched.

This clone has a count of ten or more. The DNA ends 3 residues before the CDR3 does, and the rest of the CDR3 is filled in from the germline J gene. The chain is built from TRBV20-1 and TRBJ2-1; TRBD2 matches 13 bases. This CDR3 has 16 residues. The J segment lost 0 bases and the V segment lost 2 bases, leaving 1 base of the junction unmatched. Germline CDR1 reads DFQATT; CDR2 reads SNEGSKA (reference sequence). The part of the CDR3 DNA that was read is TGCAGTGCTAGAAGGACTAGCGGGAGCTCCTACAATGAG. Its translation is CSARRTSGSSYNE. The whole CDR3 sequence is CSARRTSGSSYNEQFF.

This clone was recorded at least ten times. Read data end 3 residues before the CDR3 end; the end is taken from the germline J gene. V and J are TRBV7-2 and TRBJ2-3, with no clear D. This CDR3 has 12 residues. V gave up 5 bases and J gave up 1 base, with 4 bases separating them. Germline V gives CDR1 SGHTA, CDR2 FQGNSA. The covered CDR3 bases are TGTGCCAGCAGCCTACGCACAGATACG. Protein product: CASSLRTDT. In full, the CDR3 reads CASSLRTDTQYF.

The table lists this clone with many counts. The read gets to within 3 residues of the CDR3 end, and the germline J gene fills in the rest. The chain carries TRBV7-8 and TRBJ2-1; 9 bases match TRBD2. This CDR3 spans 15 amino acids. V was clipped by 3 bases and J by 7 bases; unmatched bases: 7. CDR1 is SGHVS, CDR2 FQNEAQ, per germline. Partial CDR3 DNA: TGTGCCAGCAGCTTCGCTAGCGGGGACTGGAATGAG. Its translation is CASSFASGDWNE. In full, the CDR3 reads CASSFASGDWNEQFF.

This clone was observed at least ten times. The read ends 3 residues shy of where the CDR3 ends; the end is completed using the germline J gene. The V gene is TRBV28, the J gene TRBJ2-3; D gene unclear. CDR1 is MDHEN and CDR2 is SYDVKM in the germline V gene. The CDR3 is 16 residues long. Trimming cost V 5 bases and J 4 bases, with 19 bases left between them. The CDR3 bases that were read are TGTGCCAGCAGTCCCCAGACATTCCGAAGGGCAGATACG. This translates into CASSPQTFRRADT. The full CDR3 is CASSPQTFRRADTQYF.

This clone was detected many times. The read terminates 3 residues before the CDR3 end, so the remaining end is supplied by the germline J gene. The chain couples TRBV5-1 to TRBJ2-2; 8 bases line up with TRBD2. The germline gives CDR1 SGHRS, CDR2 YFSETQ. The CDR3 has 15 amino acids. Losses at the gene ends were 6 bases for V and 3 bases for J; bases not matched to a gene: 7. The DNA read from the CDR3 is TGCGCCAGCACCCCGGGGGGGCTGGACACCGGGGAG. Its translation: CASTPGGLDTGE. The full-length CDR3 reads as CASTPGGLDTGELFF.

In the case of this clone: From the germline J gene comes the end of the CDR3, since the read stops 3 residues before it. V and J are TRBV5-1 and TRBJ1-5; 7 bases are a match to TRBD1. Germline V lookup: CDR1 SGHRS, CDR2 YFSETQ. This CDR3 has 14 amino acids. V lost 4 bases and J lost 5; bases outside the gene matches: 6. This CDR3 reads CASSQGQGDQPQHF. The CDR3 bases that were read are TGCGCCAGCAGCCAGGGGCAGGGGGATCAGCCC.

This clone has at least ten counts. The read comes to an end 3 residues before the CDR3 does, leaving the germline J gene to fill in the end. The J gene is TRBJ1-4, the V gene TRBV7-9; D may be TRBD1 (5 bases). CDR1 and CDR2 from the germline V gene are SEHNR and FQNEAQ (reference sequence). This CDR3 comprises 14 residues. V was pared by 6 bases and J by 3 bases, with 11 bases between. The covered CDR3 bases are TGTGCCAGCAGGAGGGGAGGGGCTAATGAAAAA. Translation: CASRRGGANEK. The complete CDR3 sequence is CASRRGGANEKLFF.

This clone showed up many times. The covered CDR3 bases are TGTGCCAGCAGTGAAGAGACAGGTCTGAACACTGAA. The encoded protein is CASSEETGLNTE. The whole CDR3 is CASSEETGLNTEAFF. This rearrangement joins TRBV6-1 to TRBJ1-1, with D possibly TRBD1 on 6 matching bases. The CDR3 end falls 3 residues outside the read, so it is completed with the germline J gene. V lost 1 base to trimming and J lost 0 bases, with 9 bases between them. This CDR3 contains 15 residues. Germline V gene data show CDR1 as MNHNS and CDR2 as SASEGT.